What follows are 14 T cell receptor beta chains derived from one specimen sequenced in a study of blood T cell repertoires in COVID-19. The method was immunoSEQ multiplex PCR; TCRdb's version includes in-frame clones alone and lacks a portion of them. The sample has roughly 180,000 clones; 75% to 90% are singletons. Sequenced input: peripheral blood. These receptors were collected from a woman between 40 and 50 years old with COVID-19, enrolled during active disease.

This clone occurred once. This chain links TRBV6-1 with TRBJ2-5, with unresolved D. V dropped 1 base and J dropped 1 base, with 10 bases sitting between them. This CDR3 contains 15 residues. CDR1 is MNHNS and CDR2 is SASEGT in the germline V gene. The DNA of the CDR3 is TGTGCCAGCAGTGAAGTCGGCGGCAGCCAAGAGACCCAGTACTTC. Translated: CASSEVGGSQETQYF.

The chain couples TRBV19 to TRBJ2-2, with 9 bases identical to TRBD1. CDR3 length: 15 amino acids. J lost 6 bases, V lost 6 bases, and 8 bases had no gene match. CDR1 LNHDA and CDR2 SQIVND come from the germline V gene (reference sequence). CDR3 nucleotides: TGTGCCAGTAGGGGAACAGGGGGCGCCCCCGGGGAGCTGTTTTTT. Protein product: CASRGTGGAPGELFF.

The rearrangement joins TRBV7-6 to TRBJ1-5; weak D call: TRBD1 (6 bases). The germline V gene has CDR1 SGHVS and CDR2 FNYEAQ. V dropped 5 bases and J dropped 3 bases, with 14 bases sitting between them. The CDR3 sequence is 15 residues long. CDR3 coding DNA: TGTGCCAGCAGCCTCACAGGGAGCCACAATCAGCCCCAGCATTTT. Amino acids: CASSLTGSHNQPQHF.

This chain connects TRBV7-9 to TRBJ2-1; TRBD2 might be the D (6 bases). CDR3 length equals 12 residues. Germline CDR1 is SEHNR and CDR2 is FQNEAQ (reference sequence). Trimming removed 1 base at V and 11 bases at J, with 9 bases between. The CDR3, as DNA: TGTGCCAGCAGCTTAGACGGGAGTAAGCAGTTCTTC. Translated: CASSLDGSKQFF.

The DNA for the CDR3 is TGTGCCAGCAGTTTCATACAGGGGGCACTTATCTCTGGAAACACCATATATTTT. Translated: CASSFIQGALISGNTIYF. V gene TRBV28 combines with J gene TRBJ1-3, with TRBD1 matching 9 bases. Per the germline V gene, CDR1 is MDHEN and CDR2 is SYDVKM. J was trimmed by 0 bases and V by 3 bases; bases with no gene match: 9. The CDR3 spans 18 residues.

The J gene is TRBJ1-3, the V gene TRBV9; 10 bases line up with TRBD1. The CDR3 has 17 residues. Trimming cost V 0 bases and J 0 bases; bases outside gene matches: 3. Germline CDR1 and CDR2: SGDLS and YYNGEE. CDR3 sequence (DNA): TGTGCCAGCAGCGTAGCGGGACAGGGGAACTCTGGAAACACCATATATTTT. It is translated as CASSVAGQGNSGNTIYF.

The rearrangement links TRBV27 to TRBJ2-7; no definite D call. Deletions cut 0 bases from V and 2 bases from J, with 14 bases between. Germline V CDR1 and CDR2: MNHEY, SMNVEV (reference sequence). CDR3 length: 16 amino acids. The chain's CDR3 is CASSLSRQLLTYEQYF. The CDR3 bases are TGTGCCAGCAGTTTATCTCGGCAATTACTAACCTACGAGCAGTACTTC.

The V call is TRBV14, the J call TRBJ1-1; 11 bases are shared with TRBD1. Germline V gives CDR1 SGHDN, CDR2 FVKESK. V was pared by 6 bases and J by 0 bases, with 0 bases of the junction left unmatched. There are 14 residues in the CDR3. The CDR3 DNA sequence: TGTGCCAGCAGGGACAGGGGGCTGAACACTGAAGCTTTCTTT. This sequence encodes CASRDRGLNTEAFF.

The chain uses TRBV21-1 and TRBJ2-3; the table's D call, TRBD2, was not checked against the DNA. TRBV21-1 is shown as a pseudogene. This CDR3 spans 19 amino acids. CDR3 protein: CASSKALEIAGVGTDTQYF. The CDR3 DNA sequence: TGTGCCAGCAGCAAAGCGCTGGAGATAGCGGGAGTGGGAACAGATACGCAGTATTTT.

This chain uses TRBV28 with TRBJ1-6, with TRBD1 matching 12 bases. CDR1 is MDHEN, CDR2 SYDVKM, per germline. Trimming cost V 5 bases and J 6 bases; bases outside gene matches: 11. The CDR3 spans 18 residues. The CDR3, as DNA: TGTGCCAGCAGTGAGGGACAGGGGGCGACTATACCTAATTCACCCCTCCACTTT. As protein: CASSEGQGATIPNSPLHF.

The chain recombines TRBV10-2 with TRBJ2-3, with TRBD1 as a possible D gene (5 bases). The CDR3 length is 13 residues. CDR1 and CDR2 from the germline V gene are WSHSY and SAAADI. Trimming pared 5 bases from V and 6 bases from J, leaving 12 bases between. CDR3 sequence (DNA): TGCGCCAGCAGTCCCCTAGGGGTGGATACGCAGTATTTT. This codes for CASSPLGVDTQYF.

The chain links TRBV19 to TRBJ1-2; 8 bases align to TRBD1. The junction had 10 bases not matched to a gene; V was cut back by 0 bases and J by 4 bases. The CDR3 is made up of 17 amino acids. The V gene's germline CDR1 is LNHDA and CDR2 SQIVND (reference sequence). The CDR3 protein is CASSIDPGQENPYGYTF. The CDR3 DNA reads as TGTGCCAGTAGTATAGATCCGGGACAGGAAAATCCCTATGGCTACACCTTC.

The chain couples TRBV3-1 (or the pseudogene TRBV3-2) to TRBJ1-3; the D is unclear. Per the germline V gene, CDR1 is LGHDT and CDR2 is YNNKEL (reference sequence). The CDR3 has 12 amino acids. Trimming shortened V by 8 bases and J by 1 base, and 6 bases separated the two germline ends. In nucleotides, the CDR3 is TGTGCCAGCCGGGGATCTGGAAACACCATATATTTT. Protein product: CASRGSGNTIYF.

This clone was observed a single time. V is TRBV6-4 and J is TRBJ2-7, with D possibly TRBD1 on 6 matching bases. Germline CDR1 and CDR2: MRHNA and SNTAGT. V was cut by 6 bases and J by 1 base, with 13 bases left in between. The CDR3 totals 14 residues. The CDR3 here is CASSWLDSSYEQYF. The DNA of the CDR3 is TGTGCCAGCAGCTGGTTGGACAGTTCCTACGAGCAGTACTTC.